The 8 T cell receptor beta chains below come from one sample, sequenced in a study of blood T cells in healthy people across ages. It was with a sample-barcoded 5' primer and a J-beta primer mix that a second PCR of roughly 7 to 12 cycles was run. TCRdb independently ran MiXCR on the 5' RACE reads; one entry per CDR3 protein. The data hold around 1.1 million distinct CDR3 sequences, with around two fifths observed a single time. Sample: blood. The receptors here all came from a man younger than 30 in good health.

A few counts support this clonotype. The J gene is TRBJ1-1, the V gene TRBV7-9, with D uncertain. Germline-derived CDR1 and CDR2 are SEHNR and FQNEAQ (reference sequence). The CDR3 spans 18 residues. Trimming pared 3 bases from V and 4 bases from J, leaving 24 bases between. The CDR3 nucleotides read TGTGCCAGCAGCTTCACCCTCCGACGACGGGGTGGGGTCACTGAAGCTTTCTTT. Its protein product is CASSFTLRRRGGVTEAFF.

V is TRBV27 and J is TRBJ1-4, with D unresolved. The CDR3 is 14 amino acids. V lost 2 bases and J 7 bases, leaving 11 bases between the germline ends. Germline-derived CDR1 and CDR2 are MNHEY and SMNVEV (reference sequence). CDR3 sequence: CASSLVRSGEKLFF. The CDR3 DNA reads as TGTGCCAGCAGTTTAGTCAGATCGGGTGAAAAACTGTTTTTT.

This clonotype occurred once. The chain recombines TRBV6-5 with TRBJ1-2, with TRBD1 identical over 8 bases. This CDR3 is built from 14 residues. The V segment lost 6 bases and the J segment 2 bases; nucleotides outside the gene matches: 5. CDR1 is MNHEY and CDR2 is SVGAGI in the germline V gene. Here the CDR3 reads CASSRWTGNYGYTF. For the CDR3, the DNA is TGTGCCAGCAGCCGCTGGACAGGGAACTATGGCTACACCTTC.

The chain carries TRBV20-1 and TRBJ2-5; 10 nucleotides align to TRBD1. The germline V gene has CDR1 DFQATT and CDR2 SNEGSKA (reference sequence). The trim removed 5 bases at V and 11 bases at J, leaving 14 bases unmatched. There are 14 residues in the CDR3. In DNA form, the CDR3 reads TGCAGTGCTCTTAGGGGGACAGGGGTCAATGAGCAGTACTTC. This codes for CSALRGTGVNEQYF.

The table lists this clonotype with a few counts. With a much larger clone just one base away, this may be a read error. The chain carries TRBV20-1 and TRBJ2-7; D might be TRBD1 (6 bases). V lost 0 bases to trimming and J lost 2 bases, with 11 bases between them. Germline V lookup: CDR1 DFQATT, CDR2 SNEGSKA (reference sequence). The CDR3 runs 14 residues. The CDR3 DNA sequence: TGCAGTGCTAGAGATTGGGGACAAGCCTACGAGCAGTACTTC. Amino acids: CSARDWGQAYEQYF.

This chain joins TRBV5-5 and TRBJ1-5; D gene uncertain. The germline gives CDR1 SGHKS, CDR2 YYEKEE (reference sequence). V gave up 0 bases and J gave up 1 base, with 14 bases separating them. This CDR3 is 17 amino acids long. CDR3 region: CASSLEAGVESNQPQHF. The CDR3 bases are TGTGCCAGCAGCTTGGAGGCAGGTGTCGAAAGCAATCAGCCCCAGCATTTT.

This clonotype turned up a few times. V gene TRBV6-2 or TRBV6-3 combines with J gene TRBJ2-3, with 8 bases lining up with TRBD1. V shed 0 bases, J shed 4 bases, and the junction held 0 bases outside the gene matches. CDR1 is MNHEY and CDR2 is SVGEGT in the germline V gene. The CDR3 consists of 14 residues. The chain's CDR3 is CASSYSRGPDTQYF. The CDR3 coding sequence is TGTGCCAGCAGTTACTCCAGGGGGCCAGATACGCAGTATTTT.

This clonotype has more than one count but fewer than ten. The V gene is TRBV20-1, the J gene TRBJ1-2; TRBD1 matches 9 bases. The V and J ends lost 3 bases and 1 base, in that order; junction bases with no gene match: 6. CDR3 length: 15 amino acids. Germline V gene data show CDR1 as DFQATT and CDR2 as SNEGSKA (reference sequence). CDR3 nucleotides: TGCAGTGCTAGCGATCACAGGGGGCTTAACTATGGCTACACCTTC. Translated, it gives CSASDHRGLNYGYTF.